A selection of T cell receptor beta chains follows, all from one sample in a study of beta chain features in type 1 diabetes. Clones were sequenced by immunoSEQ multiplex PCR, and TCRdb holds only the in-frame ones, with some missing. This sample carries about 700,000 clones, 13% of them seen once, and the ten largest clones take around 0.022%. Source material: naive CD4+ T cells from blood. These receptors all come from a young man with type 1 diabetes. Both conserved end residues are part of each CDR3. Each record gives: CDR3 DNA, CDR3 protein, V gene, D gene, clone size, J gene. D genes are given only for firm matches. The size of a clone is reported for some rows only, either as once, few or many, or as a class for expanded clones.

CDR3nt: TGTGCCAGCAGCGTAGAGCCGGGACAGAAAGTCGGAGAGACCCAGTACTTC
CDR3aa: CASSVEPGQKVGETQYF
v_gene: TRBV9
d_gene: TRBD1
abundance: few
j_gene: TRBJ2-5

CDR3nt: TGTGCCAGCAGCCAGCGTAGGGCGGGGCTCACCGGGGAGCTGTTTTTT
CDR3aa: CASSQRRAGLTGELFF
v_gene: TRBV14
d_gene: -
abundance: few
j_gene: TRBJ2-2

CDR3nt: TGCGCCAGCAGCCAAGTGGGGGGACAAATCAATCAGCCCCAGCATTTT
CDR3aa: CASSQVGGQINQPQHF
v_gene: TRBV4-1
d_gene: -
abundance: once
j_gene: TRBJ1-5

CDR3nt: TGTGCCAGCAGCCCCGGGGTTGCCCCCTACGAGCAGTACTTC
CDR3aa: CASSPGVAPYEQYF
v_gene: TRBV14
d_gene: -
abundance: -
j_gene: TRBJ2-7

CDR3nt: TGCGCCAGCAGCCAATTCCAAGACAGCTACGAGCAGTACTTC
CDR3aa: CASSQFQDSYEQYF
v_gene: TRBV4-1
d_gene: -
abundance: -
j_gene: TRBJ2-7

CDR3nt: TGCGCCAGCAGCTTGCAGACAGCGTTTGCCTACGAGCAGTACTTC
CDR3aa: CASSLQTAFAYEQYF
v_gene: TRBV5-1
d_gene: -
abundance: few
j_gene: TRBJ2-7

CDR3nt: TGCAGCGTCCAGCCTTACAATGAGCAGTTCTTC
CDR3aa: CSVQPYNEQFF
v_gene: TRBV29-1
d_gene: -
abundance: few
j_gene: TRBJ2-1

CDR3nt: TGTGCCAGCACCGCCGGGACTGCCTACAATGAGCAGTTCTTC
CDR3aa: CASTAGTAYNEQFF
v_gene: TRBV2
d_gene: -
abundance: -
j_gene: TRBJ2-1

CDR3nt: TGTGCCAGCAGCTTGACAGACGTTGATGGCTACACCTTC
CDR3aa: CASSLTDVDGYTF
v_gene: TRBV5-4
d_gene: -
abundance: -
j_gene: TRBJ1-2

CDR3nt: TGCGCCAGCAGCCGCGTCCTCTCTCCAGGGGGATCCTACGAGCAGTACTTC
CDR3aa: CASSRVLSPGGSYEQYF
v_gene: TRBV4-1
d_gene: TRBD1
abundance: few
j_gene: TRBJ2-7

CDR3nt: TGTGCCAGCACCCCTGGGTCTGGCTCACCCCTCCACTTT
CDR3aa: CASTPGSGSPLHF
v_gene: TRBV6-6
d_gene: -
abundance: few
j_gene: TRBJ1-6

CDR3nt: TGTGCCACCAGCAGAGCAGACTATACCTACGAGCAGTACTTC
CDR3aa: CATSRADYTYEQYF
v_gene: TRBV15
d_gene: -
abundance: -
j_gene: TRBJ2-7

CDR3nt: TGTGCCAGCAGCGTGAACTATGGCTACACCTTC
CDR3aa: CASSVNYGYTF
v_gene: TRBV9
d_gene: -
abundance: few
j_gene: TRBJ1-2

CDR3nt: TGTGCCAGCAGGCTGACAGGGTGGAACTATGGCTACACCTTC
CDR3aa: CASRLTGWNYGYTF
v_gene: TRBV6-5
d_gene: TRBD1
abundance: few
j_gene: TRBJ1-2

CDR3nt: TGTGCCATCAGTGCTAGCGGGGGCACCTACAATGAGCAGTTCTTC
CDR3aa: CAISASGGTYNEQFF
v_gene: TRBV10-3
d_gene: TRBD2
abundance: -
j_gene: TRBJ2-1

CDR3nt: TGCAGCGTTGAGGAAACAGGGCTGAACACTGAAGCTTTCTTT
CDR3aa: CSVEETGLNTEAFF
v_gene: TRBV29-1
d_gene: -
abundance: few
j_gene: TRBJ1-1

CDR3nt: TGTGCCAGCAGTGAACACCAGGCAAGCACAGATACGCAGTATTTT
CDR3aa: CASSEHQASTDTQYF
v_gene: TRBV25-1
d_gene: -
abundance: -
j_gene: TRBJ2-3

CDR3nt: TGTGCCAGCAGCCCGCGTGAGGGCGTCCTGACTTTC
CDR3aa: CASSPREGVLTF
v_gene: TRBV7-2
d_gene: -
abundance: many
j_gene: TRBJ2-6

CDR3nt: TGTGCCAGCAGTCGCCGGGAGCGGGATACGCAGTATTTT
CDR3aa: CASSRRERDTQYF
v_gene: TRBV6-5
d_gene: -
abundance: few
j_gene: TRBJ2-3

CDR3nt: TGTGCCAGCAGCCTATGGACCCTGGAAGGGGAGACCCAGTACTTC
CDR3aa: CASSLWTLEGETQYF
v_gene: TRBV14
d_gene: -
abundance: few
j_gene: TRBJ2-5

CDR3nt: TGTGCCTGGGCTGGACAGGGATCTTTCTACGAGCAGTACTTC
CDR3aa: CAWAGQGSFYEQYF
v_gene: TRBV30
d_gene: TRBD1
abundance: -
j_gene: TRBJ2-7

CDR3nt: TGTGCCAGTAGTATAGCAACAGGGGAGGCGGCGCAGCCCCAGCATTTT
CDR3aa: CASSIATGEAAQPQHF
v_gene: TRBV19
d_gene: TRBD1
abundance: few
j_gene: TRBJ1-5

CDR3nt: TGCGCCAGCGGCAGGGGGGACTACAATGAGCAGTTCTTC
CDR3aa: CASGRGDYNEQFF
v_gene: TRBV5-1
d_gene: -
abundance: few
j_gene: TRBJ2-1

CDR3nt: TGTGCCAGCAGTGTGCAGGGGAAGAACACCGGGGAGCTGTTTTTT
CDR3aa: CASSVQGKNTGELFF
v_gene: TRBV2
d_gene: -
abundance: -
j_gene: TRBJ2-2

CDR3nt: TGTGCCAGCAGTGAAGTTGCGGGGGCAGATACGCAGTATTTT
CDR3aa: CASSEVAGADTQYF
v_gene: TRBV6-1
d_gene: TRBD2
abundance: -
j_gene: TRBJ2-3

CDR3nt: TGCGCCAGCAGTATTAACTCGGACAGCCTGAACACTGAAGCTTTCTTT
CDR3aa: CASSINSDSLNTEAFF
v_gene: TRBV23-1
d_gene: -
abundance: few
j_gene: TRBJ1-1

CDR3nt: TGTGCCAGCAGTGGAGGGCGGACTGCCTACAATGAGCAGTTCTTC
CDR3aa: CASSGGRTAYNEQFF
v_gene: TRBV6-5
d_gene: -
abundance: few
j_gene: TRBJ2-1

CDR3nt: TGTGCCAGCAGCTTAATAGCAGGACAAGAGACCCAGTACTTC
CDR3aa: CASSLIAGQETQYF
v_gene: TRBV7-2
d_gene: -
abundance: -
j_gene: TRBJ2-5

CDR3nt: TGTGCCAGCAGCACGGGACGGTCCTATGGCTACACCTTC
CDR3aa: CASSTGRSYGYTF
v_gene: TRBV13
d_gene: -
abundance: -
j_gene: TRBJ1-2

CDR3nt: TGTGCCAGCAGCCTAGAGGGACAGGCTCACTATGGCTACACCTTC
CDR3aa: CASSLEGQAHYGYTF
v_gene: TRBV7-8
d_gene: TRBD1
abundance: -
j_gene: TRBJ1-2

CDR3nt: TGCAGCGTTGAAGGGGGGACAGGGGTACATCCGAACACCGGGGAGCTGTTTTTT
CDR3aa: CSVEGGTGVHPNTGELFF
v_gene: TRBV29-1
d_gene: TRBD1
abundance: few
j_gene: TRBJ2-2

CDR3nt: TGCGCCAGCAGCTCAGACGTAAGCTCCTACGAGCAGTACTTC
CDR3aa: CASSSDVSSYEQYF
v_gene: TRBV5-1
d_gene: -
abundance: -
j_gene: TRBJ2-7

CDR3nt: TGCGCCAGCAGCCGTCGGTCTTGGACAGAGGCTGGAAACACCATATATTTT
CDR3aa: CASSRRSWTEAGNTIYF
v_gene: TRBV4-1
d_gene: -
abundance: few
j_gene: TRBJ1-3

CDR3nt: TGTGCCAGCAGTTTAGGGGTGGGCCTTGAAGCTTTCTTT
CDR3aa: CASSLGVGLEAFF
v_gene: TRBV7-2
d_gene: -
abundance: -
j_gene: TRBJ1-1